These 28 T cell receptor beta chains were sequenced from one sample in a study of cytomegalovirus exposure and HLA in healthy donors. Vbeta (60) and Jbeta (13) primers were used in the PCR. Profiled with immunoSEQ multiplex PCR; TCRdb holds only in-frame clones, not every one. The sample holds 230,000 or so clones, roughly 91% seen once. The sequenced sample was PBMCs. These TCRs come from a girl under 10 years old in good health and CMV-seronegative.

V is TRBV29-1 and J is TRBJ2-1, with 8 bases lining up with TRBD2. Germline-derived CDR1 and CDR2 are SQVTM and ANQGSEA. This CDR3 has 15 residues. The V and J ends lost 7 bases and 8 bases, in that order; junction bases with no gene match: 16. CDR3: CSALTGTRTFDEQFF. The CDR3 nucleotides are TGCAGCGCTCTGACCGGGACTAGAACGTTTGATGAGCAGTTCTTC.

The V call is TRBV11-2, the J call TRBJ2-7; TRBD2 matches 11 bases. V shed 3 bases, J shed 3 bases, and the junction held 13 bases outside the gene matches. The CDR3 extends over 18 amino acids. Germline V lookup: CDR1 SGHAT, CDR2 FQNNGV. CDR3 loop: CASSFIAGGRRGDYEQYF. In nucleotides, the CDR3 is TGTGCCAGCAGCTTTATAGCGGGAGGGCGTCGTGGGGACTACGAGCAGTACTTC.

The V gene is TRBV4-1, the J gene TRBJ2-3; 7 bases align to TRBD1. CDR1 and CDR2 (germline): MGHRA, YSYEKL. V lost 3 bases, J lost 6 bases, and 6 bases stayed unmatched. The CDR3 covers 14 residues. As DNA, the CDR3 is TGCGCCAGCAGCCACTTAACAGGGGCGGATACGCAGTATTTT. Protein: CASSHLTGADTQYF.

V gene TRBV15 combines with J gene TRBJ1-4; 8 nucleotides line up with TRBD1. The J segment lost 4 bases and the V segment lost 5 bases, leaving 3 bases of the junction unmatched. Per the germline V gene, CDR1 is LNHNV and CDR2 is YYDKDF (reference sequence). This CDR3 region has 14 residues. The CDR3 protein is CATSRRGLNEKLFF. CDR3 bases: TGTGCCACCAGCCGCAGGGGGCTTAATGAAAAACTGTTTTTT.

This chain connects TRBV6-5 to TRBJ1-4, with D hard to call. The V end was cut by 3 bases, the J end by 7 bases, with 9 bases between. The germline V gene has CDR1 MNHEY and CDR2 SVGAGI. CDR3 length: 13 amino acids. CDR3 in DNA: TGTGCCAGCAGTTATTACGAGGGTGAAAAACTGTTTTTT. It specifies CASSYYEGEKLFF.

The genes are TRBV5-4 and TRBJ2-1, with D possibly being TRBD2 (7 bases). The CDR3 spans 15 residues. V lost 4 bases to trimming and J lost 0 bases, with 11 bases between them. The germline gives CDR1 SGHNT, CDR2 YYREEE (reference sequence). Here the CDR3 reads CASSPRGASYNEQFF. The CDR3 DNA reads TGTGCCAGCAGCCCCCGGGGGGCCTCCTACAATGAGCAGTTCTTC.

J is TRBJ1-2 and V is TRBV19; the D is unclear. The V gene lost 5 bases and the J gene lost 1 base, with 2 bases spanning the gap. The CDR3 has 11 residues. CDR1 is LNHDA, CDR2 SQIVND, per germline (reference sequence). CDR3 DNA: TGTGCCAGTAGTCTTAACTATGGCTACACCTTC. This translates into CASSLNYGYTF.

V usage is TRBV7-6 and J usage is TRBJ1-2; TRBD1 aligns across 11 bases. V shed 4 bases and J 4 bases; nucleotides not matched to a gene: 5. CDR1 is SGHVS, CDR2 FNYEAQ, per germline. CDR3 length equals 15 residues. The DNA for the CDR3 is TGTGCCAGCAGCTCAGGACAGGGGGCTGGCTATGGCTACACCTTC. Residues: CASSSGQGAGYGYTF.

This clone was seen only a few times. This chain uses TRBV10-3 with TRBJ1-1; TRBD1 matches 10 bases. The CDR3 is 14 residues long. V shed 5 bases and J 5 bases; nucleotides not matched to a gene: 5. Germline lookup yields CDR1 ENHRY and CDR2 SYGVKD. CDR3 DNA sequence: TGTGCCATCAGTATGGGACAGGGGCAAACTGAAGCTTTCTTT. Translated, it gives CAISMGQGQTEAFF.

V is TRBV27 and J is TRBJ2-7; D remains unclear. The CDR3 extends over 12 amino acids. The V end lost 7 bases, the J end lost 6 bases, and 13 bases lay between the germline ends. CDR1 and CDR2 (germline): MNHEY, SMNVEV (reference sequence). CDR3 sequence (DNA): TGTGCCAGCATCAAAATAGAGCGCGAGCAGTACTTC. Its translation is CASIKIEREQYF.

V usage is TRBV28 and J usage is TRBJ1-2; 10 bases are shared with TRBD1. There are 14 residues in the CDR3. Trimming removed 8 bases from V and 4 bases from J; junction bases left unmatched: 7. Germline V gene data show CDR1 as MDHEN and CDR2 as SYDVKM. The CDR3 nucleotides read TGTGCCAGCCGACCGGGACAGGGGAGCTATGGCTACACCTTC. Translated: CASRPGQGSYGYTF.

This clone was detected only a few times. In DNA form, the CDR3 reads TGTGCCAGCAGTGAAATAACTAGCGGGCCTAACAATGAGCAGTTCTTC. Its protein product is CASSEITSGPNNEQFF. The chain couples TRBV2 to TRBJ2-1; TRBD2 matches at 9 bases. This CDR3 comprises 16 residues. Germline lookup yields CDR1 SNHLY and CDR2 FYNNEI. Trimming cost V 2 bases and J 5 bases; bases outside gene matches: 7. Full variable domain (rest looked up from reference TRBV2 and TRBJ2-1): EPEVTQTPSHQVTQMGQEVILRCVPISNHLYFYWYRQILGQKVEFLVSFYNNEISEKSEIFDDQFSVERPDGSNFTLKIRSTKLEDSAMYFCASSEITSGPNNEQFFGPGTRLTVL.

V and J are TRBV4-1 and TRBJ2-3, with D possibly TRBD2 on 7 matching bases. Germline values: CDR1 MGHRA, CDR2 YSYEKL. V was pared by 4 bases and J by 5 bases, with 16 bases between. There are 15 residues in the CDR3. CDR3 coding DNA: TGCGCCAGCAGCCCTGGAGGGGGGGGCCAAGATACGCAGTATTTT. This encodes CASSPGGGGQDTQYF.

This sequence joins TRBV6-5 and TRBJ2-2; D is possibly TRBD1 (7 bases). The V gene's germline CDR1 is MNHEY and CDR2 SVGAGI. V was pared by 2 bases and J by 8 bases, with 15 bases between. This CDR3 comprises 15 residues. CDR3 in DNA: TGTGCCAGCAGTTACGTTGAGGGGGCGGGAGGGGAGCTGTTTTTT. Its protein product is CASSYVEGAGGELFF.

The CDR3 loop reads CASSQWTGGYGYTF. As DNA, the CDR3 is TGTGCCAGCAGCCAATGGACAGGAGGCTATGGCTACACCTTC. This chain links TRBV5-4 with TRBJ1-2; 7 bases agree with TRBD1. The CDR3 consists of 14 residues. Per germline, CDR1 SGHNT and CDR2 YYREEE (reference sequence). With V trimmed by 4 bases and J by 4 bases, 7 bases remained unmatched.

The gene calls are TRBV5-1 and TRBJ2-7, with TRBD2 matching over 9 bases. The germline V gene has CDR1 SGHRS and CDR2 YFSETQ. The CDR3 length is 17 residues. Trimming removed 0 bases from V and 0 bases from J; junction bases left unmatched: 7. The CDR3 here is CASSLGFLAGSSYEQYF. For the CDR3, the DNA is TGCGCCAGCAGCTTGGGGTTCCTAGCGGGGTCCTCCTACGAGCAGTACTTC. Variable domain in full (rest from reference TRBV5-1 and TRBJ2-7): KAGVTQTPRYLIKTRGQQVTLSCSPISGHRSVSWYQQTPGQGLQFLFEYFSETQRNKGNFPGRFSGRQFSNSRSEMNVSTLELGDSALYLCASSLGFLAGSSYEQYFGPGTRLTVT.

The CDR3 nucleotides are TGTGCCAGCAGCCGAGGCCTTACAGGGGGCCTCGACGAGCAGTACTTC. It is translated as CASSRGLTGGLDEQYF. This chain connects TRBV11-2 to TRBJ2-7, with 9 positions matching TRBD1. V shed 5 bases, J shed 5 bases, and the junction held 13 bases outside the gene matches. The germline gives CDR1 SGHAT, CDR2 FQNNGV. The CDR3 is made up of 16 amino acids.

Details on this clone: Other DNA sequences in the same sample also yield this CDR3. CDR3 region: CASSYSSGPYNEQFF. As DNA, the CDR3 is TGTGCCAGCAGTTACTCTAGCGGACCATACAATGAGCAGTTCTTC. This sequence joins TRBV6-5 and TRBJ2-1, with D possibly matching TRBD2 (6 bases). CDR1 MNHEY and CDR2 SVGAGI come from the germline V gene. Between the trimmed V and J ends, which lost 0 bases and 4 bases, there was a span of 10 bases. This CDR3 is 15 amino acids long.

On this clone: At one end the junction does not follow the germline gene, possibly because of a read error. This sequence joins TRBV7-7 and TRBJ1-5; 9 nucleotides match TRBD1. The V gene's germline CDR1 is SSHAT and CDR2 FNYEAQ (reference sequence). The CDR3 loop spans 15 amino acids. The CDR3 nucleotides read TGTGCTAGCAGCCCCCGGACAGGGGTTGGAGAGCCCCAGCATTTT. This codes for CASSPRTGVGEPQHF.

The chain is built from TRBV11-2 and TRBJ2-3; 9 nucleotides agree with TRBD2. The CDR3 contains 15 residues. With 2 bases clipped from V and 1 base from J, the junction kept 1 base outside the gene matches. The germline V gene has CDR1 SGHAT and CDR2 FQNNGV. CDR3 in amino acids: CASSLIAGGTDTQYF. The CDR3 coding sequence is TGTGCCAGCAGCTTAATAGCGGGAGGCACAGATACGCAGTATTTT.

The J gene is TRBJ1-5, the V gene TRBV30; TRBD1 is a possible D gene (5 bases). The CDR3 runs 15 residues. Germline loops: CDR1 GTSNPN, CDR2 SVGIG (reference sequence). With 1 base removed from V and 4 bases from J, the gap between germline ends came to 14 bases. CDR3 DNA sequence: TGTGCCTGGAGTGGGGGCGGTGGTGTAAATCAGCCCCAGCATTTT. Its protein is CAWSGGGGVNQPQHF.

The chain links TRBV18 to TRBJ2-5; 7 nucleotides line up with TRBD1. Looked up from germline, CDR1 is KGHSH and CDR2 is LQKENI. The length of the CDR3 is 12 residues. The junction had 8 bases not matched to a gene; V was cut back by 5 bases and J by 11 bases. The CDR3 nucleotides read TGTGCCAGCTCAAGGACAGGAGAGGAGCAGTACTTC. This codes for CASSRTGEEQYF.

This clone was observed once. The chain employs TRBV6-6 and TRBJ1-2; 9 nucleotides line up with TRBD1. The CDR3 loop spans 16 amino acids. Germline trimming cut 6 bases from V and 3 bases from J; bases unmatched to any gene: 11. The germline V gene has CDR1 MNHNY and CDR2 SVGAGI (reference sequence). This CDR3 is CASSYPRDRVDYGYTF. The CDR3 DNA is TGTGCCAGCAGCTATCCCCGGGACAGGGTGGACTATGGCTACACCTTC.

The chain has TRBV13 and TRBJ1-2; 8 bases line up with TRBD1. This CDR3 region has 16 residues. Per the germline V gene, CDR1 is PRHDT and CDR2 is FYEKMQ (reference sequence). V trimming: 5 bases; J trimming: 0 bases; junction bases outside the gene matches: 8. CDR3 amino acids: CASSPATGESNYGYTF. CDR3 DNA: TGTGCCAGCAGCCCCGCGACAGGGGAATCTAACTATGGCTACACCTTC. The full variable domain, rest sourced from reference TRBV13 and TRBJ1-2, is AAGVIQSPRHLIKEKRETATLKCYPIPRHDTVYWYQQGPGQDPQFLISFYEKMQSDKGSIPDRFSAQQFSDYHSELNMSSLELGDSALYFCASSPATGESNYGYTFGSGTRLTVV.

This chain connects TRBV5-4 to TRBJ2-1; no reliable D call. V lost 0 bases and J 6 bases, leaving 10 bases between the germline ends. CDR3 length: 14 residues. The V gene's germline CDR1 is SGHNT and CDR2 YYREEE (reference sequence). CDR3 residues: CASSLEIEANEQFF. CDR3 bases: TGTGCCAGCAGCTTGGAAATAGAGGCCAATGAGCAGTTCTTC.

The chain recombines TRBV19 with TRBJ1-1; 7 bases are a match to TRBD1. CDR1 is LNHDA and CDR2 is SQIVND in the germline V gene (reference sequence). CDR3 length equals 15 residues. J lost 6 bases, V lost 6 bases, and 13 bases had no gene match. The CDR3 spells CASRIAGGRIAEAFF. DNA of the CDR3: TGTGCCAGTAGGATCGCAGGGGGGAGGATCGCTGAAGCTTTCTTT.

Only one count was recorded for this clone. The chain carries TRBV7-9 and TRBJ2-3; 7 nucleotides match TRBD2. Germline V lookup: CDR1 SEHNR, CDR2 FQNEAQ (reference sequence). CDR3 length: 17 amino acids. With V trimmed by 1 base and J by 0 bases, 7 bases remained unmatched. The CDR3 spells CASSLGSLAASTDTQYF. DNA of the CDR3: TGTGCCAGCAGCTTAGGGTCCCTAGCGGCTAGCACAGATACGCAGTATTTT.

The chain combines TRBV12-5 with TRBJ1-5, with no clear D. The CDR3 is made up of 12 amino acids. CDR1 and CDR2 from the germline V gene are LGHNT and FRNRAP. The V end was cut by 9 bases, the J end by 3 bases, with 9 bases between. CDR3 sequence reads: CASNSNNQPQHF. The CDR3 DNA reads as TGTGCTAGCAACAGCAACAATCAGCCCCAGCATTTT. The full variable domain, its missing parts supplied by reference TRBV12-5 and TRBJ1-5, is DARVTQTPRHKVTEMGQEVTMRCQPILGHNTVFWYRQTMMQGLELLAYFRNRAPLDDSGMPKDRFSAEMPDATLATLKIQPSEPRDSAVYFCASNSNNQPQHFGDGTRLSIL.